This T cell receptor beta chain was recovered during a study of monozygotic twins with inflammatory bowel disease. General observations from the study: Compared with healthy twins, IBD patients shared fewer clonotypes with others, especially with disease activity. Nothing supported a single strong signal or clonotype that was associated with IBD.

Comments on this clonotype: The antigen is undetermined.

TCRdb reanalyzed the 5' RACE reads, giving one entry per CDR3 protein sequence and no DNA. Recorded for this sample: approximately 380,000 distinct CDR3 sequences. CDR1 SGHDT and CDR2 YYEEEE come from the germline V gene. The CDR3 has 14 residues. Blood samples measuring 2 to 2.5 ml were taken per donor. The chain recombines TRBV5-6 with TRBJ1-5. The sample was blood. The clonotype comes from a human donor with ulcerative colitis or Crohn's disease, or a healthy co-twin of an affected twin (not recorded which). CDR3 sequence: CASSPRGSSVNQHF.